These T cell receptor beta chains were read from a single sample in a study of OX40 agonist ivuxolimab in advanced cancers. Produced via immunoSEQ multiplex PCR; TCRdb's table is partial and in-frame only. The sample lists about 35,000 clones, roughly 84% seen once, with roughly 12% in the top ten. The source was CD4+ or CD8+ T cells sorted from blood, collected in a trial of the OX40 agonist ivuxolimab. The receptors were sampled from an adult with an advanced solid tumor such as melanoma, head and neck, liver or kidney cancer. The CDR3 runs from the conserved cysteine through the conserved F or W. A D gene is named only where the DNA matches it firmly. Size tells how often a clone was seen (once, few, many) or the class of an expanded clone, and some rows leave it out.

clone_size: -; j_call: TRBJ2-4; v_call: TRBV19; d_call: -; cdr3_nt: TGTGCCAGTAGTACCTACGTCTTAGGCAAAAACATTCAGTACTTC; cdr3_aa: CASSTYVLGKNIQYF
clone_size: -; j_call: TRBJ1-1; v_call: TRBV27; d_call: TRBD1; cdr3_nt: TGTGCCAGCCAGCCCCCCACAGGGGGGTTTACTGAAGCTTTCTTT; cdr3_aa: CASQPPTGGFTEAFF
clone_size: -; j_call: TRBJ1-5; v_call: TRBV5-6; d_call: -; cdr3_nt: TGTGCCAGCAGCCCCGGGACGGAGTCTAATCAGCCCCAGCATTTT; cdr3_aa: CASSPGTESNQPQHF
clone_size: -; j_call: TRBJ2-2; v_call: TRBV30; d_call: -; cdr3_nt: TGTGCCTGGAGTGTTTCGGAGAGTCCGCTGTTTTTT; cdr3_aa: CAWSVSESPLFF
clone_size: -; j_call: TRBJ2-3; v_call: TRBV5-6; d_call: -; cdr3_nt: TGTGCCAGCAGCCACGAAGGGGAGGGCACAGATACGCAGTATTTT; cdr3_aa: CASSHEGEGTDTQYF
clone_size: -; j_call: TRBJ2-7; v_call: TRBV7-9; d_call: TRBD1; cdr3_nt: TGTGCCAGCAGCTTAGGGGACAGTTACGAGCAGTACTTC; cdr3_aa: CASSLGDSYEQYF
clone_size: -; j_call: TRBJ2-3; v_call: TRBV29-1; d_call: TRBD2; cdr3_nt: TGCAGCGTTGAAGCCGGGACTAGCGGATTCACAGATACGCAGTATTTT; cdr3_aa: CSVEAGTSGFTDTQYF
clone_size: few; j_call: TRBJ2-3; v_call: TRBV6-1; d_call: TRBD2; cdr3_nt: TGTGCCAGCAGTGAACTAGCGGGAGGGCCAGATACGCAGTATTTT; cdr3_aa: CASSELAGGPDTQYF
clone_size: -; j_call: TRBJ2-5; v_call: TRBV29-1; d_call: -; cdr3_nt: TGCAGCGCGAGACAGACAGGAGAGACCCAGTACTTC; cdr3_aa: CSARQTGETQYF
clone_size: -; j_call: TRBJ2-1; v_call: TRBV27; d_call: TRBD2; cdr3_nt: TGTGCCAGCAGTGTAACCACCATAGCGGGAGACTACAATGAGCAGTTCTTC; cdr3_aa: CASSVTTIAGDYNEQFF